This T cell receptor (beta chain) appears in the sequencing data of a study of cytomegalovirus exposure and HLA in healthy donors (dated by TCRdb to the late 2010s). With regard to the full study: In an earlier analysis of several hundred of the donors, roughly 300 Gb of sequence data and approximately 100 million unique TCR beta sequences from 150 million to 200 million T cells were reported. An early release that covered roughly 600 HLA-typed donors contained about 300 gigabases of sequencing data and about 93 million unique TCR sequences. Of the approximately 400 genotyped donors, roughly 80% were placed in the genetic ancestry cluster associated with self-reported Caucasian donors. The study was designed to test whether signatures of past pathogen exposure could be identified by cataloging public T cell receptors. The T cell repertoires of about 700 subjects were profiled by immunosequencing and related to cytomegalovirus serostatus. A separate validation cohort of approximately 130 different subjects was used in addition to the roughly 640-subject first cohort. To predict cytomegalovirus infection status, the study combined high-throughput TCR immunosequencing, statistical association of individual TCRs with disease status, and machine learning. A later analysis re-analyzed previously published TCR beta repertoires from 666 donors and added high-resolution HLA genotyping to study TCR occurrence patterns. Rather than using new phenotypic data, the later analysis identified candidate immune exposures from TCR beta sequences and from how often those sequences occurred across donors. An earlier analysis of about 600 of the donors used high-throughput TCR beta sequencing to judge whether each TCR beta V gene segment behaved as functional or pseudogenic. Donor age, sex, ethnicity and CMV serostatus were compiled together with the repertoire data. A later genetic analysis used genome-wide SNP genotypes for about 60% of the roughly 700 donors, treating that subset as a discovery cohort. Every repertoire in the discovery cohort had been generated on one and the same sequencing platform. Both class I and class II loci were covered by HLA typing, at four-digit resolution. Typing coverage varied by locus: about 620-630 donors for A, B, C, DRB1 and DQB1; around 560 for DQA1; over 600 for DPA1; under 490 for DPB1. A handful of DR-DQ haplotypes were handled as single units for association and clustering because linkage in the cohort was strong. On average, approximately 250,000 unique TCR beta nucleotide sequences were sequenced per donor among 398 genotyped donors of the cohort, with roughly 18% of those sequences being non-productive. Beyond this particular receptor, the publication reports: In vitro tests confirmed that a few of the cytomegalovirus-associated TCR beta chains recognize cytomegalovirus antigens. Linkage disequilibrium might explain the correlated functional status among segregating V segments, but an unknown experimental factor could not be ruled out. A later analysis reported that several top co-occurrence clusters appeared linked to parvovirus B19, influenza, CMV and Epstein-Barr virus. A later genetic analysis reported fewer N-insertions in productive TCRs among donors in an Asian-associated ancestry cluster than the roughly 620-donor mean. The cohort was sequenced for TCR beta chains only, and without alpha or paired-chain data the features that could be detected were limited. A later analysis found that TCR association rates varied across HLA loci, with DRB1 alleles showing the most associated TCRs and HLA-C alleles the fewest. The only immune exposure information available for the cohort was CMV serostatus. Because counts were too low, roughly 17 rarely observed V segments, including chromosome 9 orphons, were left out of the earlier analysis of some 640 of the donors. Because HLA typing was unavailable for some donors at each locus, only the typed subset was used in association tests. A later genetic analysis associated a missense DCLRE1C variant with V-gene and J-gene trimming of TCR beta chains, and an independent cohort replicated the association. An earlier analysis of some 590 of the donors showed that most TCR beta V segments appeared in productive rearrangements either about 87% or about 30% of the time, which broadly matched IMGT annotations. At a false discovery rate of 0.05, a later analysis linked roughly 17,000 TCR beta sequences to specific HLA alleles. A further reported finding was that TCR beta sequences accurately predicted the HLA-A and HLA-B alleles for most subjects in the first cohort. Most TCR sequences were observed very rarely across donors, whereas some public TCRs were present in many individuals. A later analysis found that HLA-associated TCR beta chains were more clonally expanded and had lower generation probabilities than equally common non-associated chains. The authors suggested that the approach could potentially be extended to other disease states and immunological phenotypes. In a later analysis, most CMV-associated TCR beta chains were found to appear HLA-restricted, with HLA associations seemingly driven largely by CMV exposure. A total of 150 to 200 TCR beta chains were listed by the study as associated with cytomegalovirus. A cluster of highly shared sequence variants was judged likely to be a technical artifact of the sequencing pipeline. When HLA alleles, especially DR and DQ, strongly co-occurred, TCR associations were difficult to assign to individual alleles. The classifier was reported to diagnose cytomegalovirus status with high specificity and sensitivity in both the original cohort and the validation cohort. Presence/absence analyses assumed roughly uniform sequencing depth across donors, an assumption that may not hold.

The cohort comprised some 730 healthy bone marrow donors. At the time of sampling, all cohort members were nominally healthy, though unrecorded immune exposures were likely present. The donor was CMV seropositive and was included in the group of some 290 seropositive cohort members. Every donor gave a peripheral blood sample, and the peripheral blood mononuclear cells from that sample were used for TCR beta sequencing. Genomic DNA was extracted from the blood cell samples with the Qiagen DNeasy Blood Extraction Kit. The method was the immunoSEQ multiplex PCR assay. A mixture of 60 forward primers for TCR Vbeta segments and 13 reverse primers for TCR Jbeta segments was used in the multiplex PCR. The CDR3 region of rearranged TCR beta genes was amplified from genomic DNA with a multiplex PCR assay. The amplified TCR beta libraries were sequenced on the Illumina HiSeq System as 87-base-pair reads. Processing in the source paper ran as follows. Across the 666 repertoires, a later analysis counted approximately 83 million unique TCR beta chains, approximately 10 million of which were shared by at least two donors. Raw reads were error-corrected and collapsed into unique sequences with a nearest-neighbor algorithm that merged closely related sequences to remove PCR and sequencing errors. CDR3 sequences were aligned to IMGT reference sequences to assign V, D and J gene segments. For a sequence to be retained, a match of at least six nucleotides to both a V gene segment and a J gene segment was required. A rearrangement counted as productive if the CDR3 had no stop codons and remained in frame with V and J, and every other rearrangement counted as non-productive. Following IMGT convention, CDR3 was defined as the stretch from the second conserved V-encoded cysteine to the conserved J-encoded phenylalanine. In an earlier analysis of around 540 of the donors, sequences lacking an unambiguous match to a single V gene segment were excluded. In an earlier analysis of about 590 of the donors, a V segment was called functional when productive rearrangements were above 56.7%, and segregating when the standard deviation between donors exceeded 5%. A statistical classification framework was built to diagnose cytomegalovirus status from the catalog of TCR beta chain sequences. In a later analysis, V and J genes were assigned by comparing TCR nucleotide sequences against IMGT/GENE-DB human TR gene sequences. The TCRdist pipeline was used in a later analysis to assign CDR3 sequences and most-parsimonious VDJ recombination scenarios. A later analysis defined each TCR beta chain by its CDR3 amino acid sequence plus V-gene family, and excluded reads lacking a unique V-gene family. In a later analysis, 450 to 600 highly shared, low-generation-probability nucleotide sequences were removed to address suspected cross-contamination and a sequencing artifact. In a later analysis, a clonal expansion index was calculated for each public chain from normalized within-repertoire ranks of inferred template counts. Generation probabilities in a later analysis came from a VDJ recombination model fitted to out-of-frame rearrangements, and those results were checked against IGoR. Hypergeometric tests were used in a later analysis to score TCR-TCR, TCR-HLA and TCR-CMV co-occurrence, with a repertoire-size bias correction applied to the TCR pairs. False discovery rates were estimated in a later analysis by permuting HLA or CMV assignments 20 times. In a later analysis, co-occurring TCRs were grouped using DBSCAN, and TCRdist sequence similarity was added for clustering within HLA-allele-positive subsets. For co-occurrence clustering, repertoires with fewer than 30,000 or more than 120,000 public chains were excluded, along with 4 to 6 repertoires with anomalous nucleotide sharing. As stored in TCRdb, this immuneACCESS dataset retains in-frame rearrangements with V and J assigned. A fraction of the clones does not appear; measured against another copy, unresolved V genes explain less than half of the discrepancy, and the remainder lacks a known reason. That table is the source of V, J and clone size, and D and trimming were worked out from the DNA. Recorded for this sample are about 61,000 clones; about 89% of them occurred a single time. The leading ten clones occupy about 1.4% of the sample.

This clone was seen once. No cognate antigen has been identified for it. It has no much larger one-base neighbor in the sample; base qualities were not kept. This receptor was identified in a man younger than 45 in good health and CMV-seropositive. The specimen was PBMCs.

At the DNA level, the sequence is TGTGCCAGCAGCGGGGGGGGGTACGAGCAGTACTTC. The encoded protein is CASSGGGYEQYF. The sequence links TRBV9 to TRBJ2-7; the junction holds 7 bases that match TRBD2. Counted from cysteine to phenylalanine, this CDR3 has 12 amino acids. CDR3 DNA is the only sequence kept; it has 36 bases, read in frame from the first base. V ends up 3 bases short and J 4 bases short, with an unmatched junction base count of 1. For CDR1 and CDR2, the germline V gene lists SGDLS and YYNGEE.